This TCR beta chain was retrieved from a study of circulating and synovial CD4+ cells in juvenile arthritis. General study points: Bulk blood CD4 samples held at least an order of magnitude more or fewer genomes than CPL. Traditional Vbeta family usage analysis missed the pathogenic-like versus bulk difference.

This clone was detected a few times. Its antigen is currently unknown. Data came from immunoSEQ multiplex PCR; TCRdb stores just in-frame clones and leaves some out. The table lists about 3,900 clones, approximately 87% of them singletons, with more than 2.5% in the top ten. In germline, CDR1 is SGDLS, CDR2 YYNGEE. This CDR3 is built from 14 residues. V shed 5 bases, J shed 4 bases, and the junction held 8 bases outside the gene matches. Sequenced samples came from active juvenile idiopathic arthritis patients. The chain is built from TRBV9 and TRBJ2-5; 7 nucleotides match TRBD1. The sample consisted of CD4+ T cells from synovial fluid. The receptor was derived from a human donor with juvenile idiopathic arthritis. The CDR3 protein is CASSMTGTAETQYF. DNA of the CDR3: TGTGCCAGCAGTATGACCGGGACAGCAGAGACCCAGTACTTC.